This TCR beta chain was recovered during a study of CD8+ T cells in alopecia areata. General study points: Sequenced scalp T cells also include alphabeta T cells resident in normal skin. The study found higher clonality in lesional than normal scalp, especially in alopecia totalis/universalis.

Comments on this clone: The antigen is unknown.

Sorting from PBMCs produced CD4+ and CD8+ T cells. Once RNA had been extracted, it was reverse transcribed into cDNA to act as the sequencing template. This table comes from immunoSEQ multiplex PCR, and its TCRdb copy is limited to in-frame clones, with some not included. The repertoire includes about 200,000 clones, roughly three fifths of them detected once, and approximately 4.9% sits in the top ten. Sequenced: CD8+ T cells sorted from blood. The TCR sequence derives from a human donor in good health.

The CDR3 nucleotides read TGCAGCGTTGTCGGGGACAGGGGGCGGGATGAAGCTTTCTTT. It codes for CSVVGDRGRDEAFF. The chain is built from TRBV29-1 and TRBJ1-1; 12 bases are shared with TRBD1. Trimming cost V 4 bases and J 7 bases; bases outside gene matches: 7. Germline CDR1 SQVTM, CDR2 ANQGSEA. The CDR3 sequence is 14 residues long.